This is a list of T cell receptor beta chains from one sample in a study of OX40 agonist ivuxolimab in advanced cancers. Profiling relied on immunoSEQ multiplex PCR, and the TCRdb table lists in-frame clones only, not all of them. The sample consists of about 87,000 clones, approximately 82% of them appearing once. The sequencing here drew on CD4+ or CD8+ T cells sorted from blood, taken in a trial of the OX40 agonist ivuxolimab. The receptors come from an adult with an advanced solid tumor such as melanoma, head and neck, liver or kidney cancer. Both conserved end residues are part of each CDR3. D genes are given only for firm matches. Clone size is not always given. Where it is, it says once, few, many or a class for expanded clones.

V	size	D	J	CDR3	DNA
TRBV2	-	TRBD1	TRBJ1-1	CASSEQGAGNTEAFF	TGTGCCAGCAGTGAACAGGGGGCGGGGAACACTGAAGCTTTCTTT
TRBV15	-	-	TRBJ1-1	CATSSRRMNTEAFF	TGTGCCACCAGCAGTAGACGGATGAACACTGAAGCTTTCTTT
TRBV7-2	-	-	TRBJ2-7	CASSTDSYEQYF	TGTGCCAGCAGCACGGACAGCTACGAGCAGTACTTC
TRBV7-8	once	-	TRBJ1-6	CASSSSVGALHF	TGTGCCAGCAGTAGCTCGGTAGGGGCCCTCCACTTT
TRBV7-6	-	-	TRBJ2-5	CASSLMDQGETQYF	TGTGCCAGCAGCTTAATGGATCAGGGAGAGACCCAGTACTTC
TRBV19	-	TRBD1	TRBJ1-2	CASSTDPQGVGITSYGYTF	TGTGCCAGTAGTACCGACCCCCAGGGGGTTGGAATAACGAGCTATGGCTACACCTTC
TRBV7-7	-	TRBD2	TRBJ2-1	CASSPTSGGVYEQFF	TGTGCTAGCAGCCCGACTAGCGGGGGGGTCTATGAGCAGTTCTTC
TRBV9	once	-	TRBJ1-3	CASTGSRSGNTIYF	TGTGCCAGCACCGGATCGAGGTCTGGAAACACCATATATTTT
TRBV10-3	-	-	TRBJ2-1	CAISGTKTVSYNEQFF	TGTGCCATCAGCGGGACAAAGACAGTTTCCTACAATGAGCAGTTCTTC
TRBV11-2	-	-	TRBJ1-1	CASSLEGLEAFF	TGTGCCAGCAGCTTAGAGGGCTTGGAAGCTTTCTTT
TRBV5-8	few	TRBD1	TRBJ1-1	CASSKDRGRTEAFF	TGTGCCAGCAGCAAGGACAGGGGGAGAACTGAAGCTTTCTTT
TRBV6-5	-	-	TRBJ1-2	CASSYSGTTYGYTF	TGTGCCAGCAGTTACTCCGGGACCACCTATGGCTACACCTTC
TRBV5-1	-	-	TRBJ1-1	CASSSQGDTEAFF	TGCGCCAGCAGCTCCCAAGGAGACACTGAAGCTTTCTTT
TRBV29-1	few	TRBD1	TRBJ1-1	CSVHQGARGTEAFF	TGCAGCGTGCACCAGGGGGCGCGGGGCACTGAAGCTTTCTTT
TRBV13	-	TRBD2	TRBJ2-3	CASSLENRLAGDASTDTQYF	TGTGCCAGCAGCTTAGAAAATCGACTAGCGGGGGACGCTAGCACAGATACGCAGTATTTT
TRBV4-2	once	-	TRBJ1-2	CASNQGPNYGYTF	TGTGCCAGCAATCAGGGACCTAACTATGGCTACACCTTC
TRBV7-9	-	-	TRBJ1-4	CASSLNDEKLFF	TGTGCCAGCAGCTTAAACGATGAAAAACTGTTTTTT
TRBV9	-	TRBD1	TRBJ2-5	CASSVGATGVETQYF	TGTGCCAGCAGCGTAGGGGCGACAGGGGTAGAGACCCAGTACTTC
TRBV4-2	-	-	TRBJ1-5	CASSQEVSGDQPQHF	TGTGCCAGCAGCCAAGAGGTCAGCGGCGATCAGCCCCAGCATTTT
TRBV18	-	-	TRBJ2-6	CASSTNPGAGANVLTF	TGTGCCAGCTCAACTAACCCAGGGGCAGGGGCCAACGTCCTGACTTTC
TRBV7-9	-	TRBD1	TRBJ1-2	CASSLGGGQASSYGYTF	TGTGCCAGCAGCTTAGGGGGCGGACAGGCATCTTCCTATGGCTACACCTTC
TRBV19	few	-	TRBJ2-1	CASSPRGYNEQFF	TGTGCCAGTAGTCCCCGGGGCTACAATGAGCAGTTCTTC
TRBV23-1	-	-	TRBJ2-5	CASSRGPWLETQYF	TGCGCCAGCAGCCGGGGGCCCTGGCTGGAGACCCAGTACTTC
TRBV6-4	-	-	TRBJ2-3	CASSEQGGDTQYF	TGTGCCAGCAGTGAGCAGGGGGGAGATACGCAGTATTTT
TRBV9	-	-	TRBJ1-3	CASSVDVVARDTIYF	TGTGCCAGCAGCGTAGATGTGGTGGCAAGAGACACCATATATTTT
TRBV5-6	-	-	TRBJ1-1	CASSFGFVTEAFF	TGTGCCAGCAGCTTTGGGTTTGTGACTGAAGCTTTCTTT
TRBV5-1	-	TRBD2	TRBJ2-2	CASSPVGGSGGLRSGPGELFF	TGCGCCAGCAGCCCCGTGGGTGGTAGCGGGGGACTTCGAAGCGGTCCCGGGGAGCTGTTTTTT
TRBV5-5	-	-	TRBJ1-2	CASSLAVEGETF	TGTGCCAGCAGCTTGGCGGTCGAGGGTGAAACCTTC
TRBV7-9	-	-	TRBJ1-2	CASSGGRTNYGYTF	TGTGCCAGCAGCGGCGGACGGACTAACTATGGCTACACCTTC